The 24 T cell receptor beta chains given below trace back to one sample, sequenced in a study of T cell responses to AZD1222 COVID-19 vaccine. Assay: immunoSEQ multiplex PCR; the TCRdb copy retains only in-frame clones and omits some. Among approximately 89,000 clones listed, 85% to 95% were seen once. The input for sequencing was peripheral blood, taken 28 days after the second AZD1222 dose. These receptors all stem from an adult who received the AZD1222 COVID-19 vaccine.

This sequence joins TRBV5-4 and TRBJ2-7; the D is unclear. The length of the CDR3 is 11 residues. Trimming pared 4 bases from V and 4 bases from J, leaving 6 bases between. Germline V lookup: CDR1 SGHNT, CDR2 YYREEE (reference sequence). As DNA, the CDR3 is TGTGCCAGCAGCACCCATTACGAGCAGTACTTC. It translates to CASSTHYEQYF.

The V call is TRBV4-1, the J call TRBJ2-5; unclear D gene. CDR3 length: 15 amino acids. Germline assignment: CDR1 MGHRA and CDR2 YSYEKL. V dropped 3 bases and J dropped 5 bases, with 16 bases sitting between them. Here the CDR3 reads CASSQLGLPGETQYF. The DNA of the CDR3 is TGCGCCAGCAGCCAGTTAGGGCTCCCCGGGGAGACCCAGTACTTC.

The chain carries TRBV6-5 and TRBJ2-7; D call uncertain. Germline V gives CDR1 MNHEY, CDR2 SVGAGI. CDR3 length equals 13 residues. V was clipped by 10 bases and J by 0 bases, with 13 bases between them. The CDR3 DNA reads TGTGCCACATCGCACGGCAGCTCCTACGAGCAGTACTTC. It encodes CATSHGSSYEQYF.

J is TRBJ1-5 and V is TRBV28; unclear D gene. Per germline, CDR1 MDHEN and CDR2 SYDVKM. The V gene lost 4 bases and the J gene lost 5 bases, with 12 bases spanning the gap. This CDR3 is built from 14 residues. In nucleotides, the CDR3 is TGTGCCAGCAGTTCTTTTTCGGGTTATCAGCCCCAGCATTTT. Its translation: CASSSFSGYQPQHF.

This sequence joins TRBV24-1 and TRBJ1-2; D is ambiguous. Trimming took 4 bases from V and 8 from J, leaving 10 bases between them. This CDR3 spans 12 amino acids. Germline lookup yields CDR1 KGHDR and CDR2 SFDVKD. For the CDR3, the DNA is TGTGCCACCAGTGACGACTTCGGGGGCTACACCTTC. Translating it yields CATSDDFGGYTF.

The CDR3 spells CASGGSRGGNQPQHF. CDR3 DNA sequence: TGTGCCAGCGGTGGGTCCAGGGGAGGTAATCAGCCCCAGCATTTT. The chain combines TRBV2 with TRBJ1-5; D possibly corresponds to TRBD1 (6 bases). Trimming shortened V by 8 bases and J by 4 bases, and 18 bases separated the two germline ends. This CDR3 has 15 residues. Looked up from germline, CDR1 is SNHLY and CDR2 is FYNNEI. Looking up the rest from reference TRBV2 and TRBJ1-5 gives the full variable domain: EPEVTQTPSHQVTQMGQEVILRCVPISNHLYFYWYRQILGQKVEFLVSFYNNEISEKSEIFDDQFSVERPDGSNFTLKIRSTKLEDSAMYFCASGGSRGGNQPQHFGDGTRLSIL.

The CDR3 reads CASSLGQLNTEAFF. For the CDR3, the DNA is TGTGCCAGCAGCTTGGGACAGTTGAACACTGAAGCTTTCTTT. The gene calls are TRBV7-2 and TRBJ1-1; 7 bases are shared with TRBD1. V lost 3 bases to trimming and J lost 0 bases; unmatched junction nucleotides: 1. The CDR3 runs 14 residues. Germline V gene sequence: CDR1 SGHTA, CDR2 FQGNSA.

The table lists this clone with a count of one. CDR3 nucleotide sequence: TGTGCTAGTGGTTTGACCCGACAGGGGGCTCGGGAAAAACTGTTTTTT. Translation gives CASGLTRQGAREKLFF. The V gene is TRBV12-5, the J gene TRBJ1-4, with TRBD1 matching over 10 bases. This CDR3 contains 16 residues. CDR1 and CDR2 (germline): LGHNT, FRNRAP. V trimming: 2 bases; J trimming: 8 bases; junction bases outside the gene matches: 8.

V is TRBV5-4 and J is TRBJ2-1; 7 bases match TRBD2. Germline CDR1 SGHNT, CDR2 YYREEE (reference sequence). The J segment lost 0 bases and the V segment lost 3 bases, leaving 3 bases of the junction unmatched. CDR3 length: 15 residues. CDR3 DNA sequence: TGTGCCAGCAGCTCGGGGGGAAACTCCTACAATGAGCAGTTCTTC. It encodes CASSSGGNSYNEQFF.

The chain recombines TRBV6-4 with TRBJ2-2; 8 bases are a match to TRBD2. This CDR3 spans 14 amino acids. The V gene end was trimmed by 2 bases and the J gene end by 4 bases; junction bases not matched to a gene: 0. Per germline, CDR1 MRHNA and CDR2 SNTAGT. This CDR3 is CASSDGTSTGELFF. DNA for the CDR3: TGTGCCAGCAGTGACGGGACTAGCACCGGGGAGCTGTTTTTT.

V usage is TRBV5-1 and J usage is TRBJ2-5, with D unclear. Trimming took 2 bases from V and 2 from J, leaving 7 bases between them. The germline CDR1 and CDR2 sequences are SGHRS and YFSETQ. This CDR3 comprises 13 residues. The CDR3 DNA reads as TGCGCCAGCAGCTTAGGTGGGCAAGAGACCCAGTACTTC. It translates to CASSLGGQETQYF.

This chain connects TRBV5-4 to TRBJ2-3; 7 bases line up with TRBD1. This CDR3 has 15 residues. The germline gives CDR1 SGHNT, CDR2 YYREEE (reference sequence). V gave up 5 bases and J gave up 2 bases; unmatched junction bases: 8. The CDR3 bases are TGTGCCAGCAGTTCTCGACAGGGAGACACAGATACGCAGTATTTT. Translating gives CASSSRQGDTDTQYF.

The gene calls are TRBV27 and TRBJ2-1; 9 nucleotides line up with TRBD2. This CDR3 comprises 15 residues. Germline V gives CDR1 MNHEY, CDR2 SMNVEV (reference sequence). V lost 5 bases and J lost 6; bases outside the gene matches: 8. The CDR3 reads CASSVGSGSFNEQFF. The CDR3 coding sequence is TGTGCCAGCAGTGTAGGTAGCGGGAGTTTCAATGAGCAGTTCTTC.

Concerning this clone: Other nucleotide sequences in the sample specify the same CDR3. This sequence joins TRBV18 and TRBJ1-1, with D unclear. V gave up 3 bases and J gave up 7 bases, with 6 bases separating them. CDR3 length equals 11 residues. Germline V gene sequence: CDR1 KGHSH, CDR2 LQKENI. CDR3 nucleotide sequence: TGTGCCAGCTCACCGGGAGGTGAAGCTTTCTTT. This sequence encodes CASSPGGEAFF.

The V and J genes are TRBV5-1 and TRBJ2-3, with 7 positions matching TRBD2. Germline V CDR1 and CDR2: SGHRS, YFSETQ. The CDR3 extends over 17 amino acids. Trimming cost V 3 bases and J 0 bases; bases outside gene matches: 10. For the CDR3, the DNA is TGCGCCAGCAGCTCACTAGCGACCGGGGGTAGCACAGATACGCAGTATTTT. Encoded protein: CASSSLATGGSTDTQYF.

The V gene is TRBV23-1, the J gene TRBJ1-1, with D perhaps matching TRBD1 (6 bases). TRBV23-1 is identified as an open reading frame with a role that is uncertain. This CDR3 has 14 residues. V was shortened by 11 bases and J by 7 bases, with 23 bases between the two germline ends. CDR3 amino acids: CAPHDGGFNVEAFF. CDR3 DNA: TGCGCCCCACATGATGGGGGCTTCAATGTTGAAGCTTTCTTT.

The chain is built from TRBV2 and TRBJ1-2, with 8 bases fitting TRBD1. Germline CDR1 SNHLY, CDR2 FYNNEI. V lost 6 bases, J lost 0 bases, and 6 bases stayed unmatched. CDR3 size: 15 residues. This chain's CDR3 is CASSRQGTANYGYTF. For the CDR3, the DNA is TGTGCCAGCAGCCGACAGGGGACAGCTAACTATGGCTACACCTTC. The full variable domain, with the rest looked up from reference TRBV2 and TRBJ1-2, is EPEVTQTPSHQVTQMGQEVILRCVPISNHLYFYWYRQILGQKVEFLVSFYNNEISEKSEIFDDQFSVERPDGSNFTLKIRSTKLEDSAMYFCASSRQGTANYGYTFGSGTRLTVV.

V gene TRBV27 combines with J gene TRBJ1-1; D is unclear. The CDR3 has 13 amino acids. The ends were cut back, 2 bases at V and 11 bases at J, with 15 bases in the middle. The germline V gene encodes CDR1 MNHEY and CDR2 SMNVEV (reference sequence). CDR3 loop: CASSLGPGFYAFF. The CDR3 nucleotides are TGTGCCAGCAGTTTAGGGCCAGGTTTTTATGCTTTCTTT.

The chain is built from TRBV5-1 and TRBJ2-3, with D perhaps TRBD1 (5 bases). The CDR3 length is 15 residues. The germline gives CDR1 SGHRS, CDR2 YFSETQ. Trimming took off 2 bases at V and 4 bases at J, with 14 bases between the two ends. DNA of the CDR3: TGCGCCAGCAGCTTATCTCAGGGTGGAGCAGATACGCAGTATTTT. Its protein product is CASSLSQGGADTQYF.

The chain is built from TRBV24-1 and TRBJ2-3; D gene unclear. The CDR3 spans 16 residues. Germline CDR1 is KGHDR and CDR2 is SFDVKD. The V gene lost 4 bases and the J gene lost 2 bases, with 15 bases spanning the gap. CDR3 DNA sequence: TGTGCCACCAGTGACCCGACTCAGCCTTCCACAGATACGCAGTATTTT. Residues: CATSDPTQPSTDTQYF.

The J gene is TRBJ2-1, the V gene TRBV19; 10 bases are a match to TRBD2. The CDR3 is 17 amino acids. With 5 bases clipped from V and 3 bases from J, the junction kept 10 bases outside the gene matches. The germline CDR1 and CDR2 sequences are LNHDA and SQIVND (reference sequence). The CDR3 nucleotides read TGTGCCAGTAGTCTCCGACTAGCGGGTTCCTTCTACAATGAGCAGTTCTTC. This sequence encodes CASSLRLAGSFYNEQFF.

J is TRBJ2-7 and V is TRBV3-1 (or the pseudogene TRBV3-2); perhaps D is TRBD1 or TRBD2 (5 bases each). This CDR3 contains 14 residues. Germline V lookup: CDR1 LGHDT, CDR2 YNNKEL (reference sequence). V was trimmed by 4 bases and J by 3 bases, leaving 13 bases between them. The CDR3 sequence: CASSPPWGNYEQYF. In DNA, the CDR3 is TGTGCCAGCAGCCCCCCGTGGGGGAACTACGAGCAGTACTTC.

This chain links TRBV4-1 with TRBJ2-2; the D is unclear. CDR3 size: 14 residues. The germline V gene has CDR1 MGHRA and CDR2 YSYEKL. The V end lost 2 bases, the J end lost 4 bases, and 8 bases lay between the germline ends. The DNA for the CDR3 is TGCGCCAGCAGCCAAAATCCCGCCACCGGGGAGCTGTTTTTT. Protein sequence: CASSQNPATGELFF.

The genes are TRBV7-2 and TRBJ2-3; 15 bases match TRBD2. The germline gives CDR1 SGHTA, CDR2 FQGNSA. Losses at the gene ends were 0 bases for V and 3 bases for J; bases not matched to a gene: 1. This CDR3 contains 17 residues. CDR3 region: CASSLAGTSGRTDTQYF. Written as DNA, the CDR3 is TGTGCCAGCAGCTTAGCGGGGACTAGCGGGAGGACAGATACGCAGTATTTT.